This TCR beta chain was recorded in a study of CD8 T cells in ankylosing spondylitis. The study, taken as a whole, reports: Ankylosing spondylitis blood appeared to be characterized by a TCR beta motif of eight highly homologous variants.

TCRdb re-called the 5' RACE reads through MiXCR, storing one row per CDR3 protein. The sample includes 200,000 to 300,000 distinct CDR3 sequences, around 10% of them seen just once. This clonotype was observed at least ten times. Its target is unknown. Trimming took 1 base from V and 0 from J, leaving 10 bases between them. CDR3 length: 16 residues. Per germline, CDR1 MNHEY and CDR2 SMNVEV (reference sequence). The rearrangement joins TRBV27 to TRBJ2-1, with D unresolved. The TCR was taken from a male donor with ankylosing spondylitis or in good health (not recorded which). The sample comprised blood, either unsorted or a sorted T cell fraction (not recorded which). The CDR3 spells CASSLYGPTSYNEQFF. The CDR3 DNA follows: TGTGCCAGCAGTTTATACGGGCCCACCTCCTACAATGAGCAGTTCTTC.